One and the same sample provided the 12 T cell receptor beta chains below, sequenced in a study of blood T cell repertoires in COVID-19. Here immunoSEQ multiplex PCR was the method, and the copy in TCRdb shows in-frame clones only, minus some. Of about 250,000 clones in the sample, over 75% were seen once. Sequencing input: PBMCs or T cells enriched from blood (not recorded which). Source of these receptors: a woman in her 30s who had recovered from COVID-19.

V usage is TRBV29-1 and J usage is TRBJ1-2, with D tentatively TRBD1 (6 bases). This CDR3 region has 13 residues. Germline V gene data show CDR1 as SQVTM and CDR2 as ANQGSEA. Trimming removed 6 bases at V and 3 bases at J, with 14 bases between. The CDR3 is CSVGPRQDYGYTF. CDR3 DNA sequence: TGCAGCGTCGGCCCAAGACAGGACTATGGCTACACCTTC.

This clone was seen a single time. The chain uses TRBV7-3 and TRBJ2-1; TRBD2 matches 7 bases. The CDR3 sequence is 12 residues long. V dropped 3 bases and J dropped 9; count of bases not matched to a gene: 2. Germline V gene data show CDR1 as SGHTA and CDR2 as FQGTGA. This chain's CDR3 is CASSLASGEQFF. DNA of the CDR3: TGTGCCAGCAGCTTGGCTAGCGGTGAGCAGTTCTTC.

The chain joins TRBV27 to TRBJ2-3; the match to TRBD2 covers 12 bases. The CDR3 loop spans 15 amino acids. With 2 bases clipped from V and 10 bases from J, the junction kept 7 bases outside the gene matches. Germline values: CDR1 MNHEY, CDR2 SMNVEV (reference sequence). The CDR3 DNA reads TGTGCCAGCAGTTTAGGGGCTAGCGGGGGGGCCGCGCAGTATTTT. Protein product: CASSLGASGGAAQYF.

The rearrangement uses TRBV9 and TRBJ2-1; 8 bases agree with TRBD2. This CDR3 has 17 residues. The germline CDR1 and CDR2 sequences are SGDLS and YYNGEE. J gave up 4 bases and V 6 bases, and 15 bases lay outside the gene matches. The CDR3 DNA follows: TGTGCCAGCACCAACACCCCCGGGACTAGTATTTACAATGAGCAGTTCTTC. Its translation is CASTNTPGTSIYNEQFF. Full variable domain (remainder filled in from reference TRBV9 and TRBJ2-1): DSGVTQTPKHLITATGQRVTLRCSPRSGDLSVYWYQQSLDQGLQFLIQYYNGEERAKGNILERFSAQQFPDLHSELNLSSLELGDSALYFCASTNTPGTSIYNEQFFGPGTRLTVL.

This sequence joins TRBV5-6 and TRBJ2-1, with a possible D match to TRBD1 (7 bases). The CDR3 loop spans 15 amino acids. Germline assignment: CDR1 SGHDT and CDR2 YYEEEE. V dropped 2 bases and J dropped 5 bases, with 14 bases sitting between them. This CDR3 reads CASSLPSGGHNEQFF. CDR3 in DNA: TGTGCCAGCAGCTTACCCTCAGGGGGGCACAATGAGCAGTTCTTC. Complete variable domain (other parts from reference TRBV5-6 and TRBJ2-1): DAGVTQSPTHLIKTRGQQVTLRCSPKSGHDTVSWYQQALGQGPQFIFQYYEEEERQRGNFPDRFSGHQFPNYSSELNVNALLLGDSALYLCASSLPSGGHNEQFFGPGTRLTVL.

The chain uses TRBV3-1 (or the pseudogene TRBV3-2) and TRBJ2-5, with TRBD2 matching over 16 bases. With V trimmed by 4 bases and J by 4 bases, 6 bases remained unmatched. The CDR3 spans 17 residues. Per germline, CDR1 LGHDT and CDR2 YNNKEL (reference sequence). Here the CDR3 reads CASSLGTSGGARETQYF. The CDR3 bases are TGTGCCAGCAGCCTCGGGACTAGCGGGGGGGCTCGAGAGACCCAGTACTTC.

This rearrangement joins TRBV28 to TRBJ2-7; D unclear. The CDR3 covers 11 residues. Germline V gene lookup returns CDR1 MDHEN and CDR2 SYDVKM. Trimming stripped 3 bases from V and 4 bases from J, with 4 bases between. DNA of the CDR3: TGTGCCAGCAGTTTCGGGTACGAGCAGTACTTC. Translating gives CASSFGYEQYF. Combining the CDR3 with reference TRBV28 and TRBJ2-7 gives the whole variable domain DVKVTQSSRYLVKRTGEKVFLECVQDMDHENMFWYRQDPGLGLRLIYFSYDVKMKEKGDIPEGYSVSREKKERFSLILESASTNQTSMYLCASSFGYEQYFGPGTRLTVT.

The chain employs TRBV18 and TRBJ1-3; 9 bases agree with TRBD1. V gave up 4 bases and J gave up 1 base; unmatched junction bases: 2. Per germline, CDR1 KGHSH and CDR2 LQKENI. CDR3 length: 15 amino acids. CDR3 amino acids: CASSLGQGSGNTIYF. DNA of the CDR3: TGTGCCAGCTCACTAGGACAGGGGTCTGGAAACACCATATATTTT.

The rearrangement links TRBV6-6 to TRBJ1-6; D unclear. The CDR3 totals 13 residues. Germline CDR1 is MNHNY and CDR2 is SVGAGI (reference sequence). V shed 4 bases and J shed 8 bases, with 9 bases lying between them. Written as DNA, the CDR3 is TGTGCCAGCAGTTTGTACCGCGATTCACCCCTCCACTTT. This encodes CASSLYRDSPLHF.

The chain carries TRBV2 and TRBJ2-2; 7 bases line up with TRBD1. This CDR3 region has 15 residues. Germline V lookup: CDR1 SNHLY, CDR2 FYNNEI. V shed 6 bases and J 3 bases; nucleotides not matched to a gene: 7. The CDR3 bases are TGTGCCAGCAGGATGACAGGGAGCGACACCGGGGAGCTGTTTTTT. It encodes CASRMTGSDTGELFF. The variable domain in full, completed from reference TRBV2 and TRBJ2-2, reads EPEVTQTPSHQVTQMGQEVILRCVPISNHLYFYWYRQILGQKVEFLVSFYNNEISEKSEIFDDQFSVERPDGSNFTLKIRSTKLEDSAMYFCASRMTGSDTGELFFGEGSRLTVL.

The chain carries TRBV11-2 and TRBJ2-7; the D is unclear. V was trimmed by 1 base and J by 7 bases, leaving 11 bases between them. CDR3 length: 13 amino acids. Germline values: CDR1 SGHAT, CDR2 FQNNGV. This CDR3 reads CASSLGRLSEQYF. CDR3 sequence (DNA): TGTGCCAGCAGCTTAGGGCGGCTTTCGGAGCAGTACTTC.

V and J are TRBV18 and TRBJ2-7, with TRBD1 matching over 9 bases. CDR3 length: 15 amino acids. J lost 1 base, V lost 3 bases, and 4 bases had no gene match. The germline V gene has CDR1 KGHSH and CDR2 LQKENI. This CDR3 is CASSPGQGNSYEQYF. CDR3 DNA sequence: TGTGCCAGCTCACCCGGACAGGGGAATTCCTACGAGCAGTACTTC.